These 11 T cell receptor beta chains came from one sample sequenced in a study of blood T cell repertoires in COVID-19. Generated by immunoSEQ multiplex PCR, the TCRdb table keeps only in-frame clones and is missing some. This table has approximately 340,000 clones, roughly 90% appearing once. The specimen sequenced was PBMCs or T cells enriched from blood (not recorded which). These receptors were collected from a middle-aged woman who had been exposed to COVID-19.

The chain is built from TRBV14 and TRBJ1-4; D unclear. Germline CDR1 and CDR2: SGHDN and FVKESK. CDR3 length: 14 amino acids. V lost 2 bases and J 8 bases, leaving 12 bases between the germline ends. The CDR3 DNA reads as TGTGCCAGCAGCCAAAGAGGGATTGGGGAAAAACTGTTTTTT. Translated, it gives CASSQRGIGEKLFF.

This chain joins TRBV15 and TRBJ2-1; D uncertain. The germline V gene has CDR1 LNHNV and CDR2 YYDKDF (reference sequence). There are 14 residues in the CDR3. The V and J ends lost 1 base and 6 bases respectively, with 10 bases between them. CDR3 sequence: CATSRGGSANEQFF. The CDR3 DNA reads as TGTGCCACCAGCAGAGGCGGAAGTGCCAATGAGCAGTTCTTC.

This chain connects TRBV19 to TRBJ1-5; a weak D match, TRBD1 (5 bases). Germline assignment: CDR1 LNHDA and CDR2 SQIVND (reference sequence). This CDR3 is built from 11 residues. V was pared by 10 bases and J by 9 bases, with 13 bases between. CDR3 DNA sequence: TGTGCCACTGACAAAAGGGGGCCCCAGCATTTT. Translation: CATDKRGPQHF. The whole variable domain, remainder taken from reference TRBV19 and TRBJ1-5, is DGGITQSPKYLFRKEGQNVTLSCEQNLNHDAMYWYRQDPGQGLRLIYYSQIVNDFQKGDIAEGYSVSREKKESFPLTVTSAQKNPTAFYLCATDKRGPQHFGDGTRLSIL.

This clone was counted once. The V and J genes are TRBV5-5 and TRBJ1-1, with D possibly matching TRBD1 (6 bases). CDR1 is SGHKS and CDR2 is YYEKEE in the germline V gene (reference sequence). Trimming cost V 4 bases and J 1 base, with 14 bases left between them. The CDR3 extends over 15 amino acids. The CDR3 here is CASSRKGHPNTEAFF. The DNA of the CDR3 is TGTGCCAGCAGCCGCAAGGGACACCCGAACACTGAAGCTTTCTTT.

V gene TRBV10-2 combines with J gene TRBJ1-1, with TRBD1 matching 8 bases. V dropped 6 bases and J dropped 2; count of bases not matched to a gene: 5. Per germline, CDR1 WSHSY and CDR2 SAAADI. The CDR3 contains 14 residues. CDR3 DNA: TGCGCCAGCAGGGACAGGGCCGGAAACACTGAAGCTTTCTTT. Residues: CASRDRAGNTEAFF.

The chain uses TRBV10-3 and TRBJ2-7; 10 bases agree with TRBD2. V lost 9 bases to trimming and J lost 2 bases; unmatched junction nucleotides: 4. The germline V gene encodes CDR1 ENHRY and CDR2 SYGVKD. This CDR3 contains 13 residues. The CDR3 DNA sequence: TGTGCCATTTGGACTAGCGGTCCCTACGAGCAGTACTTC. Translated: CAIWTSGPYEQYF.

V usage is TRBV19 and J usage is TRBJ1-6; D not certain. The CDR3 spans 14 residues. Germline lookup yields CDR1 LNHDA and CDR2 SQIVND (reference sequence). V gave up 5 bases and J gave up 5 bases, with 10 bases separating them. The CDR3 bases are TGTGCCAGTAGTCGAGGGCTAGATAATTCACCCCTCCACTTT. Its protein is CASSRGLDNSPLHF. The complete variable domain, with remaining parts taken from reference TRBV19 and TRBJ1-6, reads DGGITQSPKYLFRKEGQNVTLSCEQNLNHDAMYWYRQDPGQGLRLIYYSQIVNDFQKGDIAEGYSVSREKKESFPLTVTSAQKNPTAFYLCASSRGLDNSPLHFGNGTRLTVT.

The rearrangement links TRBV7-2 to TRBJ1-3; D uncertain. The germline V gene encodes CDR1 SGHTA and CDR2 FQGNSA. The CDR3 extends over 14 amino acids. Trimming shortened V by 1 base and J by 0 bases, and 4 bases separated the two germline ends. The CDR3 is CASSLDSSGNTIYF. DNA for the CDR3: TGTGCCAGCAGCTTAGACTCCTCTGGAAACACCATATATTTT.

The V gene is TRBV30, the J gene TRBJ1-6, with D uncertain. The CDR3 extends over 12 amino acids. Trimming took off 0 bases at V and 7 bases at J, with 4 bases between the two ends. The V gene's germline CDR1 is GTSNPN and CDR2 SVGIG (reference sequence). CDR3 nucleotides: TGTGCCTGGAGTGTACTCAATTCACCCCTCCACTTT. Protein sequence: CAWSVLNSPLHF.

The chain employs TRBV7-2 and TRBJ2-2; D possibly corresponds to TRBD2 (6 bases). Between the trimmed V and J ends, which lost 1 base and 7 bases, there was a span of 10 bases. CDR3 size: 14 residues. Germline V gene data show CDR1 as SGHTA and CDR2 as FQGNSA. The CDR3 DNA sequence: TGTGCCAGCAGCTTAGGGGCGGGGAACGGGGAGCTGTTTTTT. It specifies CASSLGAGNGELFF.

This chain links TRBV5-6 with TRBJ2-2; 9 bases align to TRBD1. The CDR3 has 14 residues. From germline, CDR1 is SGHDT and CDR2 YYEEEE. The V segment lost 5 bases and the J segment 4 bases; nucleotides outside the gene matches: 3. CDR3 DNA: TGTGCCAGCAGGGGGACAGGGACCACCGGGGAGCTGTTTTTT. This sequence encodes CASRGTGTTGELFF.